This T cell receptor (beta chain) originates from a study of T cells in women clearing cervical HPV infection (dated by TCRdb to the late 2010s). Study-wide context: The cases were 20 to 30 women with histologically confirmed HPV16-related CIN3 or worse, and 2 of those women had invasive cancers. Among cases, blood sampling occurred a median of 149 days after lesion detection, with an interquartile range of roughly 85 to 220 days. Cases had a median age of roughly 36 years and controls had a median age of around 41, with no significant differences in baseline characteristics. Nested within Costa Rica's Guanacaste HPV Natural History Study, an exploratory proof-of-principle case-control study compared TCR repertoires across cervical HPV16 outcomes. Because only a few women had HLA typing data, the possibility that HLA type acted as a confounder could not be ruled out. Quality controls consisted of five blinded duplicates per group, for a total of some 60 samples made up of some 50 participants and ten or so replicates. Controls were 25 to 30 women whose single incident HPV16 infection cleared within 12 months without precancer or cancer developing. The parent cohort enrolled about 10,000 women aged 18 or older in Guanacaste, Costa Rica, during about 1992 to 1994 and followed them for seven to eight years. Blood from cases was collected at the visit at which the lesion was first identified, whereas blood from controls was collected once infection was no longer detected. Cases and controls were matched on age within five years and on year of sample collection.

Comments on this clone: The specificity of this receptor is unknown. Read data end 3 residues before the CDR3 end; the end is taken from the germline J gene.

The germline V gene (reference sequence) supplies CDR1 DFQATT and CDR2 SNEGSKA. For this chain, trimming is 1 base at the V end and 7 bases at the J end, and the number of junction bases without a gene match is 6. From the cysteine up to the phenylalanine, the CDR3 has a length of 13 residues. The DNA shown is the part of the CDR3 that was read: 30 bases, in frame from base 1. TCR beta CDR3 regions were amplified by multiplex PCR from an average of roughly 1.1 ug genomic DNA per sample using the immunoSEQ assay. To correct primer bias, the assay used a complete synthetic TCR repertoire to set an amplification baseline. The amplicons were sequenced on the Illumina platform. The published analysis was carried out like this. Sequence errors were corrected by clustering with frequency ratios and a modified nearest-neighbor algorithm, and the sequences were then analyzed in the immunoSEQ Analyzer using IMGT gene definitions. TCR richness and evenness were averaged over 20 rarefaction repeats at each rarefaction depth, excluding samples with fewer sequences than the depth. V, D and J gene relative abundances were compared between groups with Wilcoxon rank sum tests, applying FDR correction. For the blinded duplicates, the intraclass correlation was 90% to 97% for TCR richness and averaged around 76% across roughly 65 gene segments. TCRdb limited this immuneACCESS table to in-frame rearrangements with V and J called. A share of clones is missing; checked studies link under half to unresolved V genes, and the rest is unexplained. V and J calls and clone size are those listed in that table; D and trimming were worked out from the DNA. The sample's own table lists tens of thousands of clones. The ten most abundant clones make up 6.8% of the sample.

Every participant had a single incident cervical HPV16 infection, and women with prevalent HPV16 infections were excluded. Cervical HPV DNA was detected with MY09/MY11 PCR, and genotyping was done with dot-blot hybridization. Around 15 mL of heparinized blood were centrifuged, and the buffy coat was split into aliquots, frozen at -30 degrees C, and then kept at -80 degrees C. QIAGEN kits were used to extract genomic DNA from the buffy coat specimens. Broader findings and caveats from the paper: Because the number of T cells in each sample was unknown, differences in richness could reflect differing T-cell content rather than repertoire biology. The cross-sectional design could not show whether associations preceded infection or resulted from it; effector/memory subsets and HPV-specific T cells were not isolated. Cases had lower TRBV6-7 relative abundance than controls (approximately 0.11% versus 0.16%; Bonferroni P = 0.0008). Random forest classifiers combining richness and V gene abundances distinguished cases from controls with an estimated AUC of approximately 0.8. Significantly higher TCR repertoire richness was observed in CIN3+ cases than in controls across sequencing depths, whereas no difference in evenness was found.

The rearrangement combines TRBV20-1 with TRBJ1-1, and TRBD1 matches 7 of the central bases. The TCR was taken from a woman aged 18 to 75 with a cervical HPV16 infection that either progressed to CIN3+ or cleared (not recorded which). The sample was blood buffy coat. Partial CDR3 DNA: TGCAGTGCTAGAGGAGGGGGCGCGGGTGAA. The translation is CSARGGGAGE. The whole CDR3 is CSARGGGAGEAFF.